These 23 T cell receptor beta chains were all obtained from the same sample, sequenced in a study of human T cells and chemical hapten exposure. TCRdb processed the RACE reads anew with MiXCR; each CDR3 protein has one entry. The sample has a few hundred thousand distinct CDR3 sequences, 5% to 6.5% seen once; the top ten hold 7% to 10%. Time point: pre-sensitization, week 0. Specified treatment: therapeutic diphenylcyclopropenone sensitization with weekly scalp DPC. The starting material was whole blood, obtained in connection with sensitization to the hapten diphenylcyclopropenone (DPC). These receptors all stem from a woman between 18 and 29 years old with alopecia areata. Some clones in this sample may be carry-over from other donors' samples.

The V and J genes are TRBV7-3 and TRBJ2-2, with D unclear. The V gene's germline CDR1 is SGHTA and CDR2 FQGTGA. The CDR3 totals 15 residues. Trimming pared 5 bases from V and 0 bases from J, leaving 10 bases between. The CDR3 spells CASSPDFSNTGELFF. The CDR3 DNA sequence: TGTGCCAGCAGCCCGGATTTTTCGAACACCGGGGAGCTGTTTTTT.

This clonotype was found many times. The V and J genes are TRBV7-9 and TRBJ2-1, with D unresolved. The CDR3 is made up of 15 amino acids. V lost 5 bases and J lost 0, with 11 bases in between. Germline CDR1 SEHNR, CDR2 FQNEAQ (reference sequence). The CDR3 reads CASSPRLSSYNEQFF. CDR3 coding DNA: TGTGCCAGCAGCCCTAGGTTGAGCTCCTACAATGAGCAGTTCTTC.

The rearrangement joins TRBV12-5 to TRBJ2-3, with TRBD1 identical over 8 bases. V was pared by 0 bases and J by 1 base, with 6 bases of the junction left unmatched. The CDR3 runs to 17 residues. Looked up from germline, CDR1 is LGHNT and CDR2 is FRNRAP. CDR3 residues: CASGLVQGAQGTDTQYF. CDR3 DNA: TGTGCTAGTGGTTTGGTCCAGGGGGCACAGGGCACAGATACGCAGTATTTT.

The table lists this clonotype with many counts. This chain connects TRBV25-1 to TRBJ2-3; unclear D gene. There are 14 residues in the CDR3. V was pared by 4 bases and J by 2 bases, with 10 bases between. Germline CDR1 reads MGHDK; CDR2 reads SYGVNS. CDR3 loop: CASSALDSTDTQYF. As DNA, the CDR3 is TGTGCCAGCAGTGCCCTAGACTCCACAGATACGCAGTATTTT.

V gene TRBV4-3 combines with J gene TRBJ2-3, with a tentative D call TRBD2 (6 bases). Germline CDR1 and CDR2: LGHNA and YSLEER. The length of the CDR3 is 14 residues. V dropped 0 bases and J dropped 6 bases, with 10 bases sitting between them. The CDR3 DNA sequence: TGCGCCAGCAGCCAAGACGCAGCGGGTGATACGCAGTATTTT. Protein sequence: CASSQDAAGDTQYF.

The genes are TRBV20-1 and TRBJ2-2; TRBD2 matches 7 bases. The CDR3 covers 14 residues. Trimming took 4 bases from V and 5 from J; bases not matched to a gene: 7. Germline values: CDR1 DFQATT, CDR2 SNEGSKA (reference sequence). CDR3 in DNA: TGCAGTGCTATTTCCGGGGAGGGGACCGGGGAGCTGTTTTTT. Its translation: CSAISGEGTGELFF.

The genes are TRBV4-3 and TRBJ1-2; possibly TRBD1 for D (6 bases). V was cut by 3 bases and J by 6 bases, with 17 bases left in between. Germline V gene data show CDR1 as LGHNA and CDR2 as YSLEER. The CDR3 runs to 15 residues. CDR3 sequence: CASSHPSGRGDGYTF. CDR3 DNA: TGCGCCAGCAGCCACCCCTCTGGCAGGGGAGATGGCTACACCTTC.

In its sample, this clonotype was seen many times. CDR3 sequence: CAISAGTGNYEQYF. DNA for the CDR3: TGTGCCATCAGTGCCGGGACAGGGAACTACGAGCAGTACTTC. The V and J genes are TRBV10-3 and TRBJ2-7; TRBD1 matches at 9 bases. Germline V CDR1 and CDR2: ENHRY, SYGVKD. The CDR3 spans 14 residues. Trimming removed 4 bases from V and 3 bases from J; junction bases left unmatched: 4.

The rearrangement links TRBV10-3 to TRBJ2-5; D ambiguous. This CDR3 comprises 13 residues. With 4 bases removed from V and 3 bases from J, the gap between germline ends came to 9 bases. The germline gives CDR1 ENHRY, CDR2 SYGVKD. For the CDR3, the DNA is TGTGCCATCAGTGGGTCAGTAGAAGAGACCCAGTACTTC. Amino acids: CAISGSVEETQYF.

The V gene is TRBV7-9, the J gene TRBJ1-1; no clear D. Germline lookup yields CDR1 SEHNR and CDR2 FQNEAQ (reference sequence). Trimming cost V 3 bases and J 11 bases, with 13 bases left between them. CDR3 size: 12 residues. Here the CDR3 reads CASSFGLIEAFF. CDR3 DNA: TGTGCCAGCAGCTTCGGTCTGATCGAGGCTTTCTTT.

There are a few counts of this clonotype. This chain links TRBV5-6 with TRBJ2-7; 9 bases fit TRBD1. V was pared by 4 bases and J by 5 bases, with 13 bases of the junction left unmatched. CDR3 length: 16 residues. Germline loops: CDR1 SGHDT, CDR2 YYEEEE. CDR3: CASSPFGTGTGDEQYF. The CDR3 nucleotides are TGTGCCAGCAGCCCCTTCGGGACAGGGACGGGGGACGAGCAGTACTTC.

V and J are TRBV4-1 and TRBJ2-5; unclear D gene. CDR1 and CDR2 (germline): MGHRA, YSYEKL. CDR3 length equals 15 residues. Trimming stripped 2 bases from V and 1 base from J, with 11 bases between. CDR3 in DNA: TGCGCCAGCAGCCAACACCGGGCCCCCCAAGAGACCCAGTACTTC. Translated, it gives CASSQHRAPQETQYF.

The table lists this clonotype with many counts. The genes are TRBV2 and TRBJ1-6, with 7 bases lining up with TRBD1. V was clipped by 4 bases and J by 9 bases; unmatched bases: 0. Germline CDR1 SNHLY, CDR2 FYNNEI. The CDR3 runs to 12 residues. Written as DNA, the CDR3 is TGTGCCAGCAGTGGGGACAGTTCACCCCTCCACTTT. It yields the protein CASSGDSSPLHF.

The V call is TRBV6-6, the J call TRBJ2-7; 9 nucleotides match TRBD2. V dropped 7 bases and J dropped 2; count of bases not matched to a gene: 3. This CDR3 is built from 13 residues. Germline loops: CDR1 MNHNY, CDR2 SVGAGI (reference sequence). The CDR3 is CASNLAGPYEQYF. For the CDR3, the DNA is TGTGCCAGCAACCTAGCGGGGCCCTACGAGCAGTACTTC.

This clonotype was seen repeatedly, ten times or more. This chain links TRBV7-9 with TRBJ2-1; 7 bases are a match to TRBD1. The CDR3 runs 14 residues. The ends lost 2 bases at V and 7 bases at J; junction bases unmatched: 5. Germline V gene sequence: CDR1 SEHNR, CDR2 FQNEAQ (reference sequence). The CDR3 protein is CASSLHSQGNEQFF. The CDR3 nucleotides are TGTGCCAGCAGCTTACACTCACAGGGGAATGAGCAGTTCTTC.

This clonotype appeared many times. V is TRBV7-6 and J is TRBJ2-7, with D unresolved. CDR1 and CDR2 from the germline V gene are SGHVS and FNYEAQ. Between the trimmed V and J ends, which lost 1 base and 5 bases, there was a span of 6 bases. CDR3 size: 12 residues. The CDR3 sequence is CASSLGVDEQYF. CDR3 in DNA: TGTGCCAGCAGCTTAGGGGTCGACGAGCAGTACTTC.

The V and J genes are TRBV5-5 and TRBJ1-4; TRBD1 matches 9 bases. V shed 5 bases, J shed 1 base, and the junction held 12 bases outside the gene matches. Germline CDR1 SGHKS, CDR2 YYEKEE (reference sequence). The CDR3 extends over 18 amino acids. The CDR3 sequence is CASRPGQGSFGTNEKLFF. The CDR3 nucleotides read TGTGCCAGCAGACCGGGACAGGGATCTTTTGGAACTAATGAAAAACTGTTTTTT. The full variable domain, completed using reference TRBV5-5 and TRBJ1-4, is DAGVTQSPTHLIKTRGQQVTLRCSPISGHKSVSWYQQVLGQGPQFIFQYYEKEERGRGNFPDRFSARQFPNYSSELNVNALLLGDSALYLCASRPGQGSFGTNEKLFFGSGTQLSVL.

This clonotype was recorded a few times. The chain uses TRBV20-1 and TRBJ2-1; tentative D call: TRBD1 (6 bases). The ends were cut back, 6 bases at V and 2 bases at J, with 17 bases in the middle. In germline, CDR1 is DFQATT, CDR2 SNEGSKA (reference sequence). The CDR3 length is 15 residues. The CDR3 loop reads CSAIGTGTTYNEQFF. Written as DNA, the CDR3 is TGCAGTGCCATCGGCACAGGGACGACCTACAATGAGCAGTTCTTC.

This clonotype showed up just a few times. V is TRBV6-1 and J is TRBJ1-2; D is unclear. The CDR3 is made up of 18 amino acids. V lost 6 bases and J 1 base, leaving 24 bases between the germline ends. Germline CDR1 and CDR2: MNHNS and SASEGT. The CDR3 reads CASSPSAPRAVDNYGYTF. CDR3 nucleotides: TGTGCCAGCAGCCCGAGCGCTCCAAGGGCTGTGGATAACTATGGCTACACCTTC.

This clonotype was seen a handful of times. The gene calls are TRBV5-6 and TRBJ1-2; 9 bases line up with TRBD1. V trimming: 2 bases; J trimming: 4 bases; junction bases outside the gene matches: 3. The germline V gene has CDR1 SGHDT and CDR2 YYEEEE. CDR3 length: 14 amino acids. The CDR3: CASSFTGGVYGYTF. The CDR3 DNA reads as TGTGCCAGCAGCTTTACAGGGGGCGTCTATGGCTACACCTTC.

The table lists this clonotype with a few counts. The V gene is TRBV5-1, the J gene TRBJ2-5; 9 nucleotides match TRBD1. Germline loops: CDR1 SGHRS, CDR2 YFSETQ. The CDR3 runs to 15 residues. Trimming cost V 3 bases and J 2 bases; bases outside gene matches: 5. The CDR3 coding sequence is TGCGCCAGCAGCTACGGACAGGGGAGGCAAGAGACCCAGTACTTC. Amino acids: CASSYGQGRQETQYF. The full variable domain, with the rest looked up from reference TRBV5-1 and TRBJ2-5, is KAGVTQTPRYLIKTRGQQVTLSCSPISGHRSVSWYQQTPGQGLQFLFEYFSETQRNKGNFPGRFSGRQFSNSRSEMNVSTLELGDSALYLCASSYGQGRQETQYFGPGTRLLVL.

Ten or more counts support this clonotype. The CDR3 region has the DNA TGTGCCAGCAGCCCATTTGACAGGGTTTGCCTCCGAGAGACCCAGTACTTC. It yields the protein CASSPFDRVCLRETQYF. The J gene is TRBJ2-5, the V gene TRBV7-4; TRBD1 aligns across 7 bases. Germline lookup yields CDR1 SGHVT and CDR2 SQSDAQ. Trimming at V came to 5 bases and at J to 4 bases, leaving 16 bases not matched to a gene. CDR3 length equals 17 residues.

Many counts were recorded for this clonotype. This sequence joins TRBV20-1 and TRBJ1-1; no clear D. CDR1 and CDR2 (germline): DFQATT, SNEGSKA (reference sequence). This CDR3 has 14 residues. Trimming took 1 base from V and 3 from J, leaving 12 bases between them. This chain's CDR3 is CSARGKSGYTEAFF. CDR3 nucleotides: TGCAGTGCTAGAGGAAAGTCGGGGTACACTGAAGCTTTCTTT.